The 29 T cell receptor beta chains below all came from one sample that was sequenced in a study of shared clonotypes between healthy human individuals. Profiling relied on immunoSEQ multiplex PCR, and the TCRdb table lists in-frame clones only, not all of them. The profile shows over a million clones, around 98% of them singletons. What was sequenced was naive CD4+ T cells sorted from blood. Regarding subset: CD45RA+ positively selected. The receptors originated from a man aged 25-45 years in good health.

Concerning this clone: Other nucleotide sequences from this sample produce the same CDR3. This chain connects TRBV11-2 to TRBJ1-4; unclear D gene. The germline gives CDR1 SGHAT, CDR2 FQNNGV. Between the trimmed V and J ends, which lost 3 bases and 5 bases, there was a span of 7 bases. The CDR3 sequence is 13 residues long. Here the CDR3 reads CASSLEPNEKLFF. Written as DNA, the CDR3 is TGTGCCAGCAGCTTGGAACCAAATGAAAAACTGTTTTTT.

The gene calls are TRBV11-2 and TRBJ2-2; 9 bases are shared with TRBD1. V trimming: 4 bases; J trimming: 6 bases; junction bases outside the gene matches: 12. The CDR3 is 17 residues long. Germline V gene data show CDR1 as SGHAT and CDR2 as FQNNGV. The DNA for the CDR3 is TGTGCCAGCAGCTCCCGCGCGTGGACAGGGGCGGCCGGGGAGCTGTTTTTT. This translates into CASSSRAWTGAAGELFF.

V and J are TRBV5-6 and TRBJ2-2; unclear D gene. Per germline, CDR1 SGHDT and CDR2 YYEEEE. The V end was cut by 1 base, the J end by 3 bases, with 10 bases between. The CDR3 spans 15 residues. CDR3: CASSLSPRHTGELFF. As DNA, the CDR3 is TGTGCCAGCAGCTTGTCCCCCAGACACACCGGGGAGCTGTTTTTT.

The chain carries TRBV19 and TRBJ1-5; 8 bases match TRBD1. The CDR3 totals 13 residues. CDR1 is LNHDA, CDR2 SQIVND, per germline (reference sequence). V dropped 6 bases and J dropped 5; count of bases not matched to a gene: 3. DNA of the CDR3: TGTGCCAGTAGGATGGACAGGGATCAGCCCCAGCATTTT. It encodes CASRMDRDQPQHF.

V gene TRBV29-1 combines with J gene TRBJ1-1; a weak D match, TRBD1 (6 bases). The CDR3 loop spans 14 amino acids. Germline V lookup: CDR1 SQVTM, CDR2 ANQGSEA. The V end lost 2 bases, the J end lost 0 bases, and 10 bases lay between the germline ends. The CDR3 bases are TGCAGCGTTGAACAGGGGTCCATGAACACTGAAGCTTTCTTT. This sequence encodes CSVEQGSMNTEAFF.

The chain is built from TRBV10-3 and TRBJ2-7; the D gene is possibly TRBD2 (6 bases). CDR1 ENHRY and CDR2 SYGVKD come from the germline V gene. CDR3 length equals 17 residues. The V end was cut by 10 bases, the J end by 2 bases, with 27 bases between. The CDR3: CATRNHHGTSTTYEQYF. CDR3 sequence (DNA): TGTGCCACCCGAAATCACCACGGGACTTCCACTACCTACGAGCAGTACTTC.

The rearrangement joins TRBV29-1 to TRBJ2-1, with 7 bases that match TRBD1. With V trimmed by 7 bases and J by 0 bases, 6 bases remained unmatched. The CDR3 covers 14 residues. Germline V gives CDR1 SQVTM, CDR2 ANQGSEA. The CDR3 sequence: CSGRTGNSYNEQFF. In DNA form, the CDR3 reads TGCAGCGGTAGGACAGGAAACTCCTACAATGAGCAGTTCTTC.

CDR3 bases: TGTGCCAGCAGTTCGGTCCTAGGGGGTGAAAAACTGTTTTTT. It encodes CASSSVLGGEKLFF. The V call is TRBV28, the J call TRBJ1-4; possible D gene TRBD1, 6 bases. The CDR3 consists of 14 residues. Trimming took 4 bases from V and 7 from J, leaving 13 bases between them. CDR1 is MDHEN, CDR2 SYDVKM, per germline.

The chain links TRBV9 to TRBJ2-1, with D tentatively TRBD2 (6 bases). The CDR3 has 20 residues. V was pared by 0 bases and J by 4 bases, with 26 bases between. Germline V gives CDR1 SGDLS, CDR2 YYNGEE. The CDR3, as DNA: TGTGCCAGCAGCGTAGAGGTTTCTACTAGCCATATAGGGCCTTACAATGAGCAGTTCTTC. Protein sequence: CASSVEVSTSHIGPYNEQFF.

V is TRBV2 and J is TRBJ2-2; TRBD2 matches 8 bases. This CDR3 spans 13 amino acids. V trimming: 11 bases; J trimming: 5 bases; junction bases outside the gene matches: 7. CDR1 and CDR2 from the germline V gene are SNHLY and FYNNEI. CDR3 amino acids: CAGTREGTGELFF. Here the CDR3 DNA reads TGTGCCGGGACTAGGGAGGGTACCGGGGAGCTGTTTTTT.

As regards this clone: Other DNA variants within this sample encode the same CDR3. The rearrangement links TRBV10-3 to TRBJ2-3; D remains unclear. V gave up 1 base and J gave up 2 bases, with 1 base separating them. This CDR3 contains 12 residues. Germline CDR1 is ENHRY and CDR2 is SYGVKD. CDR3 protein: CAISEFTDTQYF. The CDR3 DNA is TGTGCCATCAGTGAGTTCACAGATACGCAGTATTTT.

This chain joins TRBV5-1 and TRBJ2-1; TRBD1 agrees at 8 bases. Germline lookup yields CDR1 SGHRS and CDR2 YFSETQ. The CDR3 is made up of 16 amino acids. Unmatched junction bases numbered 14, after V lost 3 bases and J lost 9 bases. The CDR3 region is CASSWASTGDRSEQFF. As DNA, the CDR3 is TGCGCCAGCAGCTGGGCGTCGACAGGGGATCGGAGTGAGCAGTTCTTC.

CDR3: CASSAIINSNQPQHF. CDR3 DNA: TGTGCCAGCAGCGCTATTATTAATAGCAATCAGCCCCAGCATTTT. The chain recombines TRBV5-8 with TRBJ1-5, with D unclear. This CDR3 is 15 amino acids long. Germline V gene data show CDR1 as SGHTS and CDR2 as YDEGEE. V gave up 4 bases and J gave up 0 bases, with 11 bases separating them.

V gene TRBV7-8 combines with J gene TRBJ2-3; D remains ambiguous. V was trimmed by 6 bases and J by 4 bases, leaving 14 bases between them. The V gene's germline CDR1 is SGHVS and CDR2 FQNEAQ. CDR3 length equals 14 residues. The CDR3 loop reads CASSRRVGPDTQYF. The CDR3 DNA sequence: TGTGCCAGCAGTAGACGGGTCGGCCCAGATACGCAGTATTTT.

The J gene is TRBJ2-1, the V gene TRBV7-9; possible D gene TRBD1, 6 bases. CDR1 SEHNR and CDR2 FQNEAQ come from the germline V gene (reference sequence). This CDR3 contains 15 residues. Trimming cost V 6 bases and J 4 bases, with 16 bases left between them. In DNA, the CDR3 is TGTGCCAGCAGGGATGCAGGGGCTCTTTACAATGAGCAGTTCTTC. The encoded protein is CASRDAGALYNEQFF.

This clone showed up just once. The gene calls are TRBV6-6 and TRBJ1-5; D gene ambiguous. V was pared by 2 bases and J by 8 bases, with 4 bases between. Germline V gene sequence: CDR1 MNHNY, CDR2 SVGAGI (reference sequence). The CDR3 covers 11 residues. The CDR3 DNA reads TGTGCCAGCAGTTACCGCGAGCCCCAGCATTTT. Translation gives CASSYREPQHF.

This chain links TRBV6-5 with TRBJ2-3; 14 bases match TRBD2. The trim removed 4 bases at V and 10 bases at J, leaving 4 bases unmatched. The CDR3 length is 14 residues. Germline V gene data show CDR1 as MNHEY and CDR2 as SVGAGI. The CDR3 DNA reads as TGTGCCAGCAGTTCGGGACTAGCGGGGGTTTCGCAGTATTTT. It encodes CASSSGLAGVSQYF.

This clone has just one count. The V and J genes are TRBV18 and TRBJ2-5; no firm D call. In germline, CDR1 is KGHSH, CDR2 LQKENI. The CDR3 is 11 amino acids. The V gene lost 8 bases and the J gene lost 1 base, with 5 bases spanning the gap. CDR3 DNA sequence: TGTGCCAGCATGATCCAAGAGACCCAGTACTTC. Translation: CASMIQETQYF.

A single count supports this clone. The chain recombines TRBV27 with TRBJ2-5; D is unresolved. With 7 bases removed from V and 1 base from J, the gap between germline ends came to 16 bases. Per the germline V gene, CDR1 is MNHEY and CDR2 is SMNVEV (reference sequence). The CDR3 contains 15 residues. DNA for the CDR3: TGTGCCAGCATCGTTTTCCCGACACTCCAAGAGACCCAGTACTTC. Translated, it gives CASIVFPTLQETQYF.

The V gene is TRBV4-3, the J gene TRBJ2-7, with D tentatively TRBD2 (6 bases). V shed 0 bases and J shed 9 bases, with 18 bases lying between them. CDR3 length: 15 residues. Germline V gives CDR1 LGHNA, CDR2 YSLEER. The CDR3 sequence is CASSQDGDWTTVQYF. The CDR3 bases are TGCGCCAGCAGCCAAGATGGGGACTGGACTACGGTGCAGTACTTC.

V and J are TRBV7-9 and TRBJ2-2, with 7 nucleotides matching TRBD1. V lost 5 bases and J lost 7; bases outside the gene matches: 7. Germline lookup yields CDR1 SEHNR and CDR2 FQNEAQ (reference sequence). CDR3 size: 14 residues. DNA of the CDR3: TGTGCCAGCAGCCCGGGACAGTACTACGGGGAGCTGTTTTTT. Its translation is CASSPGQYYGELFF.

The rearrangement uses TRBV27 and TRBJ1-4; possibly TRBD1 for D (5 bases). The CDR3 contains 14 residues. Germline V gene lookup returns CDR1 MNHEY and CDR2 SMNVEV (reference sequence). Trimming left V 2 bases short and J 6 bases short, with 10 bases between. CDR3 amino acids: CASSLRRGDEKLFF. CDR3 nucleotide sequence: TGTGCCAGCAGTTTAAGGAGGGGAGATGAAAAACTGTTTTTT.

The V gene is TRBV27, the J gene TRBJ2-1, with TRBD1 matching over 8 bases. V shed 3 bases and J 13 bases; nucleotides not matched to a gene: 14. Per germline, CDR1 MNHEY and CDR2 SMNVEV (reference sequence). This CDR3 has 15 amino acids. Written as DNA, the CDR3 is TGTGCCAGCAGTTTGTGGTCAGGGGGCCTTCTCGGTCAGTTCTTC. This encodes CASSLWSGGLLGQFF.

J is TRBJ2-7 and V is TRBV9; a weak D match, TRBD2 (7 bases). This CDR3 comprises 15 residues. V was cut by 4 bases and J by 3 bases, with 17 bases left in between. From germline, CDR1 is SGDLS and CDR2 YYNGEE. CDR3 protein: CASSLGGADIYEQYF. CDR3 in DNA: TGTGCCAGCAGCTTAGGGGGGGCAGACATCTACGAGCAGTACTTC.

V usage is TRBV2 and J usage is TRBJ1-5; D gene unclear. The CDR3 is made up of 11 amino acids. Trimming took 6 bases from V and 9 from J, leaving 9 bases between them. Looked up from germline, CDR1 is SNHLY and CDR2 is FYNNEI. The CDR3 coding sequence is TGTGCCAGCAGAGCATTAGGGCCCCAGCATTTT. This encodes CASRALGPQHF.

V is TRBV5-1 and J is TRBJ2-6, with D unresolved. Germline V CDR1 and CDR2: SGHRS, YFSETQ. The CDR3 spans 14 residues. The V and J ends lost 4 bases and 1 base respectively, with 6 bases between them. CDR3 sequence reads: CASSGRSGANVLTF. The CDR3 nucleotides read TGCGCCAGCAGCGGCCGTTCTGGGGCCAACGTCCTGACTTTC.

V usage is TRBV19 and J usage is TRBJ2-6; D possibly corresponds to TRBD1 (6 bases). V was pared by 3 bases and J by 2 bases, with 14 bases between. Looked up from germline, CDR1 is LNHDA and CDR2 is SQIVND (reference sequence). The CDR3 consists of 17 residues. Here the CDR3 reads CASSMRSGTTGANVLTF. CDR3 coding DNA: TGTGCCAGTAGTATGAGGTCAGGGACAACTGGGGCCAACGTCCTGACTTTC.

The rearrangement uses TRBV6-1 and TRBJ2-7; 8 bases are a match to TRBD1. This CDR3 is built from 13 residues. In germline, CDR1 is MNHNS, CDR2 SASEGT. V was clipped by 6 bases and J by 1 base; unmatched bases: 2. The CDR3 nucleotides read TGTGCCAGCAGCCGGGACAGGTCCTACGAGCAGTACTTC. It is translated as CASSRDRSYEQYF.

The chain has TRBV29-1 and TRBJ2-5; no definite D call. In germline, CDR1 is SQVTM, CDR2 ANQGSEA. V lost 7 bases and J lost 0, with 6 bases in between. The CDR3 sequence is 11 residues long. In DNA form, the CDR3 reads TGCAGCGCCGGGCACCAAGAGACCCAGTACTTC. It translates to CSAGHQETQYF.